This T cell receptor (beta chain) was captured in a study of T cells in Graves' hyperthyroidism and ophthalmopathy (dated by TCRdb to about 2019). With respect to the entire study: Peripheral blood was collected at initial diagnosis, before any treatment. To identify TCR V-J signatures that set the groups apart, the researchers used a discovery cohort of about a hundred patients, made up of around 40 with Graves' ophthalmopathy and approximately 57 with stable Graves' hyperthyroidism. Whether ophthalmopathy could be predicted prospectively was tested in an independent validation cohort made up of fewer than 20 hyperthyroidism patients plus 17 patients who later progressed to ophthalmopathy. For training and testing, the 80 to 100 patients in the discovery cohort were randomly divided in a 7:3 ratio. In addition, the study compared T-cell repertoires in thyroid tissue and in blood from about 6 Graves' hyperthyroidism patients. Following sampling, methimazole starting at 30 mg daily was given to hyperthyroidism patients, and high-dose intravenous methylprednisolone was given to ophthalmopathy patients. TCR Vbeta CDR3 sequencing of 120 to 150 peripheral blood samples (43 ophthalmopathy, 75 hyperthyroidism and some 17 progressor patients) is reported in the paper. Study-level results and caveats: A model built on a 13 V-J signature distinguished ophthalmopathy from stable hyperthyroidism, reaching roughly 88% sensitivity and approximately 81% specificity in cross-validation and 80%/75% in testing. Sample size was not statistically predetermined, and blinding of investigators to group allocation was not performed. Most expanded thyroid clonotypes (frequency above 0.001) were also detected in blood, a finding suggesting that blood repertoires may reflect thyroid immune responses. In validation, the model predicted progression to ophthalmopathy a median of roughly 6.2 months before onset, with approximately 71% sensitivity and roughly 79% specificity.

Hyperthyroidism patients were newly diagnosed, had a disease duration of under 2 months, and were aged 18 to 65 years. The study excluded patients with uncontrolled infections, other autoimmune diseases, pregnancy or lactation. Diagnoses were based on clinical symptoms, serum thyroxine and TRAb, thyroid ultrasound and orbital computed tomography. For progressor patients, blood was drawn at the first diagnosis of hyperthyroidism, before any ophthalmopathy symptoms had appeared. Ficoll-Paque density gradient centrifugation was used to isolate PBMCs from 10 ml of fresh peripheral blood. Progressor patients were initially diagnosed with Graves' hyperthyroidism and developed ophthalmopathy during follow-up. Total RNA was extracted using Trizol reagent, and RNA quality was assessed on an Agilent 2100 Bioanalyzer. Ten or more counts support this clonotype. Its antigen specificity is not known. Base quality data are lacking; no much larger clone is found one base away.

Sequences MNHEY (CDR1) and SVGEGT (CDR2) are obtained from the germline V gene. The germline ends are 7 bases apart after V is trimmed by 6 bases and J by 4 bases. There are 12 amino acids in the CDR3, from cysteine to phenylalanine inclusive. Of the read, only the CDR3 DNA is kept; its 36 bases are in frame from base 1. The TCR beta CDR3 regions were amplified from RNA transcripts. The first round of RT-PCR for the TCR CDR3 was performed with the HTBI primer set and the Qiagen OneStep RT-PCR kit. Libraries were constructed in a second round of multiplex PCR, after which size selection and purification were carried out. Paired-end sequencing of the libraries was performed with 100 bp reads on an Illumina HiSeq2000. The paper's processing steps were these. SOAPnuke was used to process the raw data, removing reads that contained adapters or uncalled bases, had a mean Phred below 15, or lacked an exact match to the constant primer or identifier. COPE v1.2.5 was used to merge the high-quality paired reads, and each unique nucleotide sequence was defined as a clonotype. Clonotypes were aligned to IMGT TRBV, TRBD and TRBJ reference segments using MiTCR v1.1. Only V-J combinations with frequency above 0.0001, covering about 99% of repertoires, were analysed. A TCS score was defined as the ratio between F50 (clonal expansion) and ExV (chaos), using BLOSUM62-based TCRdist between CDR3 peptides within each V-J. Welch's t-statistics and random forest reduced fewer than 550 V-J features to some 14, which were used in a naive Bayes classifier (R e1071). The public reads were run again by TCRdb, first through fastp at Q25 and then through MiXCR, and only productive beta chains were kept. Rows matching on CDR3 protein sequence are summarized as one entry with the most common DNA and genes. The V and J calls were not made by the authors but by TCRdb's processing. In all, the sample holds around 340,000 distinct CDR3 sequences, and 15% to 20% of those were seen once. The ten largest clones represent around a third of the sample.

The sample taken for sequencing was blood. The TCR originated in a woman aged 25 to 39 with Graves' hyperthyroidism that later progressed to Graves' ophthalmopathy. The V gene is TRBV6-2 or TRBV6-3 and the J gene is TRBJ1-5, with an unclear D gene assignment. Here the CDR3 is given as CASRPPNQPQHF. The DNA reads TGTGCCAGCAGACCACCTAATCAGCCCCAGCATTTT.